This entry concerns a single TCR beta chain. This sample is drawn from a study of T cell changes during pregnancy in multiple sclerosis. Trimming took off 6 bases at V and 1 base at J, with 12 bases between the two ends. The CDR3 contains 14 residues. CDR1 and CDR2 from the germline V gene are MNHNY and SVGAGI (reference sequence). Data came from immunoSEQ multiplex PCR; TCRdb stores just in-frame clones and leaves some out. The sample gives 40,000 to 50,000 clones, 90% to 95% of which show up once; around 0.47% is in the top ten. The sequences come from CD4+ T cells from peripheral blood mononuclear cells, collected in the first trimester of pregnancy. The chain has TRBV6-6 and TRBJ1-1; TRBD1 is a possible D gene (5 bases). The source of this sequence is a female donor with multiple sclerosis, enrolled in a pregnancy study. The CDR3 DNA sequence: TGTGCCAGCAGACCAGACAGAACGAACACTGAAGCTTTCTTT. Protein sequence: CASRPDRTNTEAFF.